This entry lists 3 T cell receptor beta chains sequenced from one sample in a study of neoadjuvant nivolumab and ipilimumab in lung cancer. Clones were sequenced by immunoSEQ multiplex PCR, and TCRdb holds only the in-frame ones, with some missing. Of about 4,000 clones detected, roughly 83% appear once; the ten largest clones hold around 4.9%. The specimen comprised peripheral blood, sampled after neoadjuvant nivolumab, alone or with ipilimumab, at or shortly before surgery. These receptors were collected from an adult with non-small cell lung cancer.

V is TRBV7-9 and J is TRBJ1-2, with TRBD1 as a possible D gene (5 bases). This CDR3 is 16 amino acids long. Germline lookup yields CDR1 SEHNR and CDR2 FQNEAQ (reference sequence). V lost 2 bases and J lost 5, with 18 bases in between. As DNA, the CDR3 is TGTGCCAGCAGCTTAAGAGGGGCGACACTGATTTATGGCTACACCTTC. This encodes CASSLRGATLIYGYTF.

The CDR3, as DNA: TGTGCCAGCCGCCCAGGGCCGTACACCGGGGAGCTGTTTTTT. It is translated as CASRPGPYTGELFF. This chain links TRBV27 with TRBJ2-2; tentatively, D is TRBD1 (5 bases). This CDR3 comprises 14 residues. In germline, CDR1 is MNHEY, CDR2 SMNVEV (reference sequence). V was shortened by 8 bases and J by 3 bases, with 13 bases between the two germline ends.

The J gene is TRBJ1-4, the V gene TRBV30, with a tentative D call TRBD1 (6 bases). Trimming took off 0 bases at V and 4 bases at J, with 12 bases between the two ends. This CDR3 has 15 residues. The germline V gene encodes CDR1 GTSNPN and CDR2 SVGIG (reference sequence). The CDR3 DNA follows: TGTGCCTGGAGTGTACTGGTGGGACATAATGAAAAACTGTTTTTT. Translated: CAWSVLVGHNEKLFF.